Listed below are T cell receptor beta chains from one sample, sequenced in a study of T cell responses to AZD1222 COVID-19 vaccine. Assay: immunoSEQ multiplex PCR; the TCRdb copy retains only in-frame clones and omits some. The sample lists 120,000 or so clones, over 80% seen once, with more than 6% in the top ten. The specimen was peripheral blood, collected 28 days after the second AZD1222 dose. The receptors derive from an adult who received the AZD1222 COVID-19 vaccine. The conserved cysteine and the conserved F or W are not part of the CDR3 here. Each record gives: V gene, J gene, CDR3 protein.

TRBV7-9	TRBJ1-1	ASSLLGARTEAF
TRBV19	TRBJ1-1	ASRTEGASTEAF
TRBV19	TRBJ1-1	ASSIGQTTLNTEAF
TRBV28	TRBJ2-1	ASSSGLRNEQF
TRBV4-1	TRBJ2-1	ASSQGGLAGREQF
TRBV5-6	TRBJ1-2	ASSIQASGYT
TRBV2	TRBJ1-2	ASSPPGAQANYGYT
TRBV7-9	TRBJ1-5	ASSSQGGNQPQH
TRBV18	TRBJ1-3	ASSPATGSGNTIY
TRBV5-1	TRBJ1-1	ASSLGLMSAEAF
TRBV27	TRBJ1-2	ASSFRGNYGYT
TRBV4-1	TRBJ2-7	ASSPLRESDEQY
TRBV18	TRBJ1-1	ASSLLTGQMAEAF
TRBV28	TRBJ1-1	ASSFMVTEAF
TRBV19	TRBJ1-1	ASNRGENTEAF
TRBV5-4	TRBJ2-3	ASSLAAGTDTQY
TRBV9	TRBJ1-2	ASSLDGSRSRGYT
TRBV4-2	TRBJ1-2	ASSQTTGLNYGYT
TRBV6-5	TRBJ1-1	ASRRVNTEAF
TRBV6-1	TRBJ2-3	ASSGTSGRVTDTQY
TRBV5-5	TRBJ2-3	ASSFIGQTSTDTQY
TRBV20-1	TRBJ1-1	SASDLGSGTEAF
TRBV10-3	TRBJ2-7	ATGQGASYEQY
TRBV2	TRBJ1-1	ASSPWGTGGTEAF
TRBV15	TRBJ2-5	ATSRDSGTETQY
TRBV7-9	TRBJ2-3	ASSPRDSTDTQY
TRBV5-1	TRBJ1-6	ASSPTGAHGSPLH
TRBV6-2/TRBV6-3	TRBJ2-2	ASSRPAGELF
TRBV28	TRBJ1-3	ASSSGRTGGNTIY
TRBV15	TRBJ1-4	ATSRDRVWLDEKLF
TRBV24-1	TRBJ2-5	ATSVSDRGRETQY
TRBV4-1	TRBJ2-5	ASSRGTSGGYQETQY
TRBV10-1	TRBJ2-7	ASSDVQARTYEQY
TRBV6-6	TRBJ2-2	ASRREGNTGELF
TRBV12-3/TRBV12-4	TRBJ2-1	ASSDGADEQF
TRBV7-9	TRBJ1-1	ASSPPGTEAF
TRBV11-2	TRBJ1-6	ASSLDLDRSSSYNSPLH
TRBV27	TRBJ1-2	ASSQNLEVYGYT
TRBV11-3	TRBJ1-3	ASSKGFEGNTIY
TRBV4-1	TRBJ2-3	ASSQAWTTTDTQY
TRBV2	TRBJ1-3	ASREDGNTIY
TRBV19	TRBJ1-1	ASSLRTGLGTEAF
TRBV20-1	TRBJ2-2	SASFDPSTGELF